This T cell receptor beta chain emerged from a study of Ad26.COV2.S vaccination and SARS-CoV-2 variants. Background on the study: Enrolled in COV1001, the donor was in the Ad26.COV2.S trial arm, which received the vaccine.

Germline assignment: CDR1 MDHEN and CDR2 SYDVKM. V was shortened by 6 bases and J by 11 bases, with 11 bases between the two germline ends. This CDR3 is 11 amino acids long. General observations from the study: Vaccinees reportedly had broad spike-specific CD8+ and CD4+ T cell responses.

This clone showed up just once. No antigen is known for it. Treatment noted: roughly 19 received Ad26.COV2.S at low or high dose, single or two shots; roughly 5 received placebo; per-sample allocation not given. Following the first vaccine or placebo injection, samples were taken on day 63. Here immunoSEQ multiplex PCR was the method, and the copy in TCRdb shows in-frame clones only, minus some. The table records 510,000 or so clones, 87% of them present only once. The sample consisted of peripheral blood, taken in a trial of Ad26.COV2.S vaccine versus placebo. V usage is TRBV28 and J usage is TRBJ2-1, with D hard to call. The sequence derives from a person aged 18-65 years who received the Ad26.COV2.S COVID-19 vaccine or a placebo. CDR3 nucleotide sequence: TGTGCCAGCAGCCCGGCCGAGAAGCAGTTCTTC. Amino acid sequence: CASSPAEKQFF.